This TCR beta chain was sequenced for a study of T cells in Graves' hyperthyroidism and ophthalmopathy. Turning to the study itself: Before treatment of any kind, peripheral blood was taken at initial diagnosis.

Patients having uncontrolled infection, another autoimmune disease, pregnancy or lactation were not included. The PBMCs were taken from roughly 10 ml of fresh peripheral blood. There were TCR beta CDR3 regions amplified from RNA transcripts. The HTBI set primed first-round TCR CDR3 RT-PCR. TCRdb re-derived calls from the multiplex PCR reads in MiXCR, one entry per CDR3 protein. The table lists 500,000 to 600,000 distinct CDR3 sequences, approximately 15% of them singletons. This clonotype was observed many times. V lost 5 bases and J 1 base, leaving 14 bases between the germline ends. Germline CDR1 reads MNHNS; CDR2 reads SASEGT. There are 15 residues in the CDR3.

The clonotype originates from a woman younger than 35 with Graves' hyperthyroidism. Material for sequencing was blood. The chain recombines TRBV6-1 with TRBJ2-5; TRBD2 is a possible D gene (6 bases). The CDR3 nucleotides are TGTGCCAGCAGTTACCAGAGGCGGGGCCAAGAGACCCAGTACTTC. Translating it yields CASSYQRRGQETQYF.